This TCR beta chain was sequenced during a study of CD8 T cells in Susac syndrome. The germline V gene has CDR1 SGHNT and CDR2 YYREEE (reference sequence). V dropped 0 bases and J dropped 7 bases, with 10 bases sitting between them. This CDR3 comprises 13 residues. Random hexamers served to reverse transcribe roughly 0.5 to 1 ug RNA. The amplification used immunoSEQ multiplex PCR on TCR beta CDR3; it spanned 54 Vbeta and 13 Jbeta. MiXCR was run by TCRdb on the immunoSEQ multiplex PCR reads, yielding one entry per CDR3 protein. The data show some 190,000 distinct CDR3 sequences, approximately 93% seen once. Blood CD8+ and CD4+ T cells underwent high-throughput TCR beta sequencing. The individuals used as controls were healthy donors who had been matched for both age and sex. Negative isolation was used for CD8+ and CD4+ T cells, and FACS enrichment was applied to TEMRA cells.

This sequence was found in a human donor in good health. Sequencing was done on a sample of CD4+ T cells from PBMCs. The chain has TRBV5-4 and TRBJ1-2; unclear D gene. In nucleotides, the CDR3 is TGTGCCAGCAGCTTGGTTAGAGCCTCTGGCTACACCTTC. Its translation is CASSLVRASGYTF.